The 19 T cell receptor beta chains below were found in one sample sequenced in a study of human T cells and chemical hapten exposure listed by TCRdb under 2021. The time point label, as the study defines it: patch test 1, 2 weeks after DPC sensitization. The treatment or condition tag for this specimen amounts to: therapeutic diphenylcyclopropenone sensitization with weekly scalp DPC. The library was produced with RACE. TCRdb records NextSeq 500 as the sequencer. TCRdb handled the public reads itself, with Q25 trimming in fastp and clone calling in MiXCR, and kept productive beta chains. CDR3 protein sequences are deduplicated, and each keeps its most common genes and DNA. The sample table records 380,000 or so distinct CDR3 sequences; roughly 4.8% of these occur just once. Jointly, the top ten make up around 2% of the sample. The sequencing used whole blood, collected in connection with sensitization to the hapten diphenylcyclopropenone (DPC). These TCRs come from a woman aged 45-65 years with alopecia areata. Some clones in this sample may be carry-over from other donors' samples.

This clonotype has ten or more counts. The chain links TRBV12-3 or TRBV12-4 to TRBJ1-1; 8 positions match TRBD1. CDR3 size: 15 residues. Losses at the gene ends were 4 bases for V and 5 bases for J; bases not matched to a gene: 9. CDR3 residues: CASSWEDRVATEAFF. CDR3 sequence (DNA): TGTGCCAGCAGTTGGGAGGACAGGGTGGCAACTGAAGCTTTCTTT.

This clonotype came up a few times. The genes are TRBV5-6 and TRBJ2-1; 8 bases match TRBD2. This CDR3 is 17 amino acids long. V was clipped by 3 bases and J by 6 bases; unmatched bases: 14. CDR1 SGHDT and CDR2 YYEEEE come from the germline V gene. Written as DNA, the CDR3 is TGTGCCAGCAGCTCCACAGGGACCGGGACTAGGTTCAATGAGCAGTTCTTC. Translating gives CASSSTGTGTRFNEQFF.

This clonotype appeared many times. The V call is TRBV12-3 or TRBV12-4, the J call TRBJ1-2, with D perhaps matching TRBD1 (5 bases). The CDR3 covers 13 residues. V lost 3 bases to trimming and J lost 4 bases, with 9 bases between them. The DNA of the CDR3 is TGTGCCAGCAGTTTCAAGGGGTCCTATGGCTACACCTTC. It yields the protein CASSFKGSYGYTF.

This clonotype occurred many times. The chain combines TRBV15 with TRBJ2-4; possible D gene TRBD2, 5 bases. The germline CDR1 and CDR2 sequences are LNHNV and YYDKDF (reference sequence). The V and J ends lost 0 bases and 8 bases respectively, with 8 bases between them. The CDR3 contains 13 residues. The CDR3 sequence is CATSRDKEDIQYF. The CDR3 DNA sequence: TGTGCCACCAGCAGAGATAAGGAGGACATTCAGTACTTC.

This chain joins TRBV13 and TRBJ2-3, with D perhaps given as TRBD1 or TRBD2 (6 bases each). Between the trimmed V and J ends, which lost 0 bases and 6 bases, there was a span of 16 bases. The CDR3 length is 16 residues. From germline, CDR1 is PRHDT and CDR2 FYEKMQ (reference sequence). CDR3 sequence (DNA): TGTGCCAGCAGCTTAGGCCCCTCTAGGGGGGAGGATACGCAGTATTTT. It translates to CASSLGPSRGEDTQYF.

This clonotype was detected many times. The chain joins TRBV27 to TRBJ2-2, with TRBD1 matching over 8 bases. The V and J ends lost 1 base and 1 base, in that order; junction bases with no gene match: 2. Germline values: CDR1 MNHEY, CDR2 SMNVEV (reference sequence). The CDR3 consists of 16 residues. The chain's CDR3 is CASSLWDRLNTGELFF. In nucleotides, the CDR3 is TGTGCCAGCAGTTTATGGGACAGGTTGAACACCGGGGAGCTGTTTTTT.

This clonotype has a count of ten or more. The chain carries TRBV4-3 and TRBJ1-2; D unclear. Germline V gene data show CDR1 as LGHNA and CDR2 as YSLEER. V dropped 1 base and J dropped 4 bases, with 10 bases sitting between them. The CDR3 runs to 14 residues. CDR3 sequence reads: CASSQAGTAYGYTF. The CDR3 DNA reads TGCGCCAGCAGCCAAGCCGGCACAGCCTATGGCTACACCTTC.

This clonotype was recorded a few times. The J gene is TRBJ2-7, the V gene TRBV25-1, with a weak D call TRBD1 (5 bases). Germline V gene data show CDR1 as MGHDK and CDR2 as SYGVNS. Trimming removed 4 bases from V and 6 bases from J, with 7 bases in between. CDR3 length equals 11 residues. CDR3 region: CASSARGEQYF. CDR3 in DNA: TGTGCCAGCAGTGCAAGGGGCGAGCAGTACTTC.

This clonotype appeared many times. This chain joins TRBV7-9 and TRBJ2-7; perhaps TRBD2 as D (6 bases). V gave up 5 bases and J gave up 3 bases, with 20 bases separating them. This CDR3 has 16 amino acids. Germline V gene data show CDR1 as SEHNR and CDR2 as FQNEAQ (reference sequence). CDR3 amino acids: CASSPMGGTDYYEQYF. The DNA of the CDR3 is TGTGCCAGCAGCCCGATGGGTGGGACGGACTACTACGAGCAGTACTTC.

This clonotype was seen many times. This chain links TRBV10-3 with TRBJ1-1; D remains ambiguous. Trimming stripped 5 bases from V and 1 base from J, with 11 bases between. Germline CDR1 and CDR2: ENHRY and SYGVKD. This CDR3 is built from 14 residues. CDR3: CAISPIRANTEAFF. In nucleotides, the CDR3 is TGTGCCATCAGTCCAATCCGGGCGAACACTGAAGCTTTCTTT.

V and J are TRBV14 and TRBJ2-7, with D perhaps matching TRBD1 (5 bases). The germline V gene encodes CDR1 SGHDN and CDR2 FVKESK. Trimming took 5 bases from V and 9 from J, leaving 20 bases between them. The CDR3 contains 14 residues. The CDR3 sequence is CASSKISGLFLQYF. CDR3 DNA: TGTGCCAGCAGCAAGATCTCAGGGTTATTTTTGCAGTACTTC.

This clonotype was detected ten times or more. This rearrangement joins TRBV21-1 to TRBJ2-5. TRBV21-1 constitutes a pseudogene. This CDR3 has 12 residues. The CDR3 region is CASSKGGETQYF. CDR3 bases: TGTGCCAGCAGCAAAGGAGGAGAGACCCAGTACTTC.

This clonotype showed up many times. The chain uses TRBV28 and TRBJ1-1; no definite D call. Germline V gene sequence: CDR1 MDHEN, CDR2 SYDVKM. V was clipped by 3 bases and J by 4 bases, with 3 bases between them. The CDR3 is 11 amino acids. CDR3 loop: CASSFATEAFF. The CDR3 coding sequence is TGTGCCAGCAGTTTCGCCACTGAAGCTTTCTTT.

This clonotype was detected only a few times. This chain joins TRBV28 and TRBJ1-6; 8 positions match TRBD1. Per germline, CDR1 MDHEN and CDR2 SYDVKM. The CDR3 extends over 15 amino acids. V was pared by 5 bases and J by 7 bases, with 7 bases of the junction left unmatched. In DNA, the CDR3 is TGTGCCAGCAGTCCCGACAGGGGATGGAATTCACCCCTCCACTTT. Encoded protein: CASSPDRGWNSPLHF. Using reference TRBV28 and TRBJ1-6 for the parts outside the CDR3, the full variable domain is DVKVTQSSRYLVKRTGEKVFLECVQDMDHENMFWYRQDPGLGLRLIYFSYDVKMKEKGDIPEGYSVSREKKERFSLILESASTNQTSMYLCASSPDRGWNSPLHFGNGTRLTVT.

This clonotype was counted only a few times. J is TRBJ2-7 and V is TRBV6-2 or TRBV6-3; TRBD1 matches at 7 bases. The trim removed 0 bases at V and 6 bases at J, leaving 14 bases unmatched. The germline CDR1 and CDR2 sequences are MNHEY and SVGEGT. The CDR3 loop spans 17 amino acids. This CDR3 reads CASSYSKTGVEASEQYF. For the CDR3, the DNA is TGTGCCAGCAGTTACTCGAAAACAGGGGTGGAGGCGAGCGAGCAGTACTTC.

There are many counts of this clonotype. This sequence joins TRBV6-1 and TRBJ2-4; 9 bases map to TRBD1. CDR3 size: 12 residues. With 6 bases clipped from V and 11 bases from J, the junction kept 5 bases outside the gene matches. CDR1 is MNHNS and CDR2 is SASEGT in the germline V gene. The CDR3 DNA reads TGTGCCAGCAGGGGGGACAGGGTCCTTCAGTACTTC. This translates into CASRGDRVLQYF.

This chain connects TRBV6-5 to TRBJ2-3, with a possible D match to TRBD2 (6 bases). Germline V gene lookup returns CDR1 MNHEY and CDR2 SVGAGI. V shed 0 bases and J shed 5 bases, with 15 bases lying between them. This CDR3 contains 16 residues. CDR3 sequence reads: CASSYSMGDWGDTQYF. The CDR3 DNA follows: TGTGCCAGCAGTTACTCGATGGGGGACTGGGGAGATACGCAGTATTTT.

This clonotype has at least ten counts. The chain has TRBV9 and TRBJ2-5, with a tentative D call TRBD1 (5 bases). The CDR3 length is 15 residues. Germline V lookup: CDR1 SGDLS, CDR2 YYNGEE. The V end lost 2 bases, the J end lost 1 base, and 12 bases lay between the germline ends. CDR3 loop: CASSVQGTGQETQYF. In DNA form, the CDR3 reads TGTGCCAGCAGCGTTCAGGGAACCGGCCAAGAGACCCAGTACTTC.

This clonotype was detected only a few times. V gene TRBV12-3 or TRBV12-4 combines with J gene TRBJ1-4; D possibly corresponds to TRBD1 (5 bases). V lost 3 bases and J 8 bases, leaving 16 bases between the germline ends. The CDR3 has 15 residues. CDR3 DNA sequence: TGTGCCAGCAGTTTTGGGGCAGGCAGAGGCGAAAAACTGTTTTTT. It codes for CASSFGAGRGEKLFF.